The entry that follows covers one T cell receptor beta chain sequence. Which antigen it targets is not known. Per-base quality was not reported, and no clone a single base away is much larger than it. This record comes from a study of T cells in Graves' hyperthyroidism and ophthalmopathy (dated by TCRdb to between 2018 and 2021). At the level of the whole study: Peripheral blood samples were taken at initial diagnosis, before any treatment was given. For training and testing, the approximately 97 patients in the discovery cohort were randomly divided in a 7:3 ratio. Prospective prediction of ophthalmopathy was tested in an independent validation cohort of 18 hyperthyroidism patients and roughly 16 patients who later progressed to ophthalmopathy. Once sampling was done, hyperthyroidism patients were given methimazole at a starting dose of 30 mg daily, whereas ophthalmopathy patients were given high-dose intravenous methylprednisolone. Thyroid tissue and blood T-cell repertoires from roughly 6 Graves' hyperthyroidism patients were also compared in the study. TCR V-J signatures able to tell the groups apart were searched for in a discovery cohort of 100 patients, of whom 40 to 45 had Graves' ophthalmopathy and about 60 had stable Graves' hyperthyroidism. The paper reports TCR Vbeta CDR3 sequencing of fewer than 150 peripheral blood samples: over 40 ophthalmopathy, 75 to 80 hyperthyroidism and some 17 progressor patients. Study-wide conclusions, independent of this receptor: In validation, the model predicted progression to ophthalmopathy with roughly 66% sensitivity and 72.22% specificity, a median of about 6 months before onset. Most expanded thyroid clonotypes (frequency above 0.001) were also detected in blood, suggesting blood repertoires may reflect thyroid immune responses. Ophthalmopathy was separated from stable hyperthyroidism by a 13 V-J signature model, with roughly 88% sensitivity and approximately 81% specificity obtained in cross-validation and 80%/75% obtained in testing. Sample size was not statistically predetermined, and investigators were not blinded to group allocation.

Stable Graves' hyperthyroidism was defined as the absence of progression to ophthalmopathy over 18 months of follow-up. Hyperthyroidism patients were aged 18 to 65 years and newly diagnosed, with disease duration of less than 2 months. Any patient with an uncontrolled infection, another autoimmune disease, pregnancy or lactation was excluded. Diagnoses were established on the basis of clinical symptoms, serum thyroxine and TRAb, thyroid ultrasound, and orbital computed tomography. PBMCs were separated from roughly 10 ml of fresh peripheral blood using Ficoll-Paque density gradient centrifugation. Trizol reagent was used to extract total RNA, and RNA quality was then checked on an Agilent 2100 Bioanalyzer. The TCR beta CDR3 regions were amplified from the RNA transcripts. The first round of RT-PCR for the TCR CDR3 was performed with the HTBI primer set and the Qiagen OneStep RT-PCR kit. A second multiplex PCR round built the libraries, followed by size selection and purification. Paired-end sequencing of the libraries was performed with 100 bp reads on an Illumina HiSeq2000. Per the source publication's procedure: Raw data were processed with SOAPnuke, discarding reads with adapters, uncalled bases, mean Phred below 15, or no exact constant-primer or identifier match. High-quality paired reads were merged using COPE v1.2.5, and each unique nucleotide sequence was defined as a clonotype. Clonotypes were aligned to IMGT TRBV, TRBD and TRBJ reference segments using MiTCR v1.1. The analysis was restricted to V-J combinations with a frequency above 0.0001, which together covered 99% to 99.2% of the repertoires. A TCS score was defined as the ratio between F50 (clonal expansion) and ExV (chaos), using BLOSUM62-based TCRdist between CDR3 peptides within each V-J. Welch's t-statistics and random forest reduced 450 to 600 V-J features to 13, which were used in a naive Bayes classifier (R e1071). TCRdb reran the public reads through fastp at Q25 and MiXCR, keeping productive beta chains. Identical CDR3 proteins give one entry, which carries the most common genes and DNA. TCRdb assigned the V and J calls; the authors' analysis was not used. The sample records some 500,000 distinct CDR3 sequences, approximately 15% of which are singletons. The ten largest clonotypes hold around 17% of the sample.

Via the germline V gene, CDR1 is SGHDT and CDR2 YYEEEE. Cut back by 5 bases and 6 bases, the V and J ends lie 9 bases apart. The CDR3 covers 11 residues, taking in both the cysteine and the phenylalanine. The entry retains the CDR3 DNA only, 33 bases that are in frame from base 1. This sequence was found in a woman under 30 with Graves' hyperthyroidism. The sequence links TRBV5-6 to TRBJ2-7; no confident D gene assignment can be made. The sequencing input was blood. CDR3 reads: CASSQETEQYF. The nucleotide sequence reads TGTGCCAGCAGTCAAGAGACCGAGCAGTACTTC.